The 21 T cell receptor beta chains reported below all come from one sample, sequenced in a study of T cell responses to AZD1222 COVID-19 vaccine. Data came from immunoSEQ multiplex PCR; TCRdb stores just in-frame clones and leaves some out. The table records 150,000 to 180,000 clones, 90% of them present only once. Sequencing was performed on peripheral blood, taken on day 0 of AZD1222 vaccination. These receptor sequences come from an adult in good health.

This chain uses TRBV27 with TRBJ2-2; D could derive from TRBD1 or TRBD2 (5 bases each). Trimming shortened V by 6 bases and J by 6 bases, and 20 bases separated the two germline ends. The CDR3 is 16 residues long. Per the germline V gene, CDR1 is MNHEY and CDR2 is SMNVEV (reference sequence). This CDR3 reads CASSLSLRWGSGELFF. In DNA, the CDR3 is TGTGCCAGCAGCCTTTCCCTTCGCTGGGGGTCCGGGGAGCTGTTTTTT.

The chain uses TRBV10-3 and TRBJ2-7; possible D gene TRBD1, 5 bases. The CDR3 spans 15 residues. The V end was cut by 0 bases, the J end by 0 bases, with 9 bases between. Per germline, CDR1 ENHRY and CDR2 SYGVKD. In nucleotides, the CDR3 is TGTGCCATCAGTGAGTCTGGGGCAGGCTCCTACGAGCAGTACTTC. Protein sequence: CAISESGAGSYEQYF.

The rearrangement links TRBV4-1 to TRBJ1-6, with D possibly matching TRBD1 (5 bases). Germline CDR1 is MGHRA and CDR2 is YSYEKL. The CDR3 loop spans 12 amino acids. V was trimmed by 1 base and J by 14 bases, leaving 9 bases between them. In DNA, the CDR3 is TGCGCCAGCAGCCAAGTGGGGGGTGCCCTCCACTTT. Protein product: CASSQVGGALHF.

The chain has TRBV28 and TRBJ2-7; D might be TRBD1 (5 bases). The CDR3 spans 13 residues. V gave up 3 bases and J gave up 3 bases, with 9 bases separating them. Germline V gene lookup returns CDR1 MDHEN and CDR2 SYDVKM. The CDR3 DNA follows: TGTGCCAGCAGTTTCACAGGAATCTACGAGCAGTACTTC. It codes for CASSFTGIYEQYF.

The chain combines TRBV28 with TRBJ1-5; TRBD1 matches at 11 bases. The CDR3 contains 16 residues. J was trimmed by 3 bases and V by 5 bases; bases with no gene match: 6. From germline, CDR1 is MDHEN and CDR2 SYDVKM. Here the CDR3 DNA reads TGTGCCAGCAGTACTAGGACAGGGGGCCTCAATCAGCCCCAGCATTTT. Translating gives CASSTRTGGLNQPQHF.

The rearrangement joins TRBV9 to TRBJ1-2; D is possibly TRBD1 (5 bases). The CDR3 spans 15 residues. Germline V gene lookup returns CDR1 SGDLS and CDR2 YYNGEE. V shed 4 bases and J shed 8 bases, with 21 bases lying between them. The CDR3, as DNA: TGTGCCAGCAGCCCACAACCCAGGGAATCGGGAGGCTACACCTTC. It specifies CASSPQPRESGGYTF.

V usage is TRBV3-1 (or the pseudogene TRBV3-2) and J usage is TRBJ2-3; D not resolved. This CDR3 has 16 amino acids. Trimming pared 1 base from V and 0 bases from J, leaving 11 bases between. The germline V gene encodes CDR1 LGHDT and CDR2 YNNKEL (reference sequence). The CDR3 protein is CASSQVRFASTDTQYF. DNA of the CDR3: TGTGCCAGCAGCCAAGTACGCTTCGCTAGCACAGATACGCAGTATTTT.

The CDR3 loop reads CASSLYVTGRKTDTQYF. DNA of the CDR3: TGTGCCAGCAGTTTATACGTGACAGGGAGAAAAACAGATACGCAGTATTTT. This chain links TRBV28 with TRBJ2-3; 7 bases are a match to TRBD1. V was clipped by 1 base and J by 3 bases; unmatched bases: 10. This CDR3 is 17 amino acids long. Germline-derived CDR1 and CDR2 are MDHEN and SYDVKM.

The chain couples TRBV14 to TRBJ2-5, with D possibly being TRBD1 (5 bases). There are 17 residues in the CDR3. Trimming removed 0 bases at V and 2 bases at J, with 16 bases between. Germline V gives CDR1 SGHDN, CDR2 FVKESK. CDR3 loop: CASSQEVGQGGQETQYF. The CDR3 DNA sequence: TGTGCCAGCAGCCAAGAAGTGGGCCAGGGTGGGCAAGAGACCCAGTACTTC.

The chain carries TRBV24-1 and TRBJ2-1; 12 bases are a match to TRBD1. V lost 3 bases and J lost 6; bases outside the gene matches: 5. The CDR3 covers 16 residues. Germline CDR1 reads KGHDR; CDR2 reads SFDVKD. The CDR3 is CATSDPGQGAGNEQFF. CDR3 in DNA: TGTGCCACCAGTGATCCGGGACAGGGGGCGGGCAATGAGCAGTTCTTC.

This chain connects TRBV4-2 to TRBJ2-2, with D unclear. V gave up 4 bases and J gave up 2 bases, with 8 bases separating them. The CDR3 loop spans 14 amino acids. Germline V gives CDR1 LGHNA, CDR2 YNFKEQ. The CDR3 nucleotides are TGTGCCAGCAGCCCAATACTCAACACCGGGGAGCTGTTTTTT. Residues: CASSPILNTGELFF.

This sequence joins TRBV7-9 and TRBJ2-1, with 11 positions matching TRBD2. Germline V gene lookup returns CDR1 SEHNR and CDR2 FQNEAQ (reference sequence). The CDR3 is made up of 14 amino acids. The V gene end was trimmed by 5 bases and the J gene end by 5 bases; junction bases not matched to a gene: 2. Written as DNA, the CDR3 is TGTGCCAGCAGCAGTAGCGGGAGGGACAATGAGCAGTTCTTC. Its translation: CASSSSGRDNEQFF.

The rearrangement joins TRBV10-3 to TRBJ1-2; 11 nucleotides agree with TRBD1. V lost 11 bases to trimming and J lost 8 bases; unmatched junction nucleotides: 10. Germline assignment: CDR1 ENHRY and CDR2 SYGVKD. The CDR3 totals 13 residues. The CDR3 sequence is CASEGQGVGGYTF. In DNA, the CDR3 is TGTGCCTCCGAGGGACAGGGGGTAGGAGGCTACACCTTC.

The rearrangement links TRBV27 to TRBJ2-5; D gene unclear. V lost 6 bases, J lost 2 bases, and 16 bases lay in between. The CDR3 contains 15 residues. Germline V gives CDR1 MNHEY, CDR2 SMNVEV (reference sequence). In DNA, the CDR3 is TGTGCCAGCAGCCCCACGGTGGGCAGACAAGAGACCCAGTACTTC. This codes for CASSPTVGRQETQYF.

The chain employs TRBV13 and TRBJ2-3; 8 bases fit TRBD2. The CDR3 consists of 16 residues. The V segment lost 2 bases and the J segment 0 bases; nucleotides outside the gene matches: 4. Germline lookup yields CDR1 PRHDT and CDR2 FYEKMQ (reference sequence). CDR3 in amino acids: CASSLWLAGSTDTQYF. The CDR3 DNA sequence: TGTGCCAGCAGCTTATGGCTAGCGGGTAGCACAGATACGCAGTATTTT.

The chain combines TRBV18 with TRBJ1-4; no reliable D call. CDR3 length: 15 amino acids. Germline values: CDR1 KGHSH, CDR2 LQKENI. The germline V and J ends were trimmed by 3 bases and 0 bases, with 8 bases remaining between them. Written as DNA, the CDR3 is TGTGCCAGCTCACCCACCCGAGCAACTAATGAAAAACTGTTTTTT. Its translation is CASSPTRATNEKLFF. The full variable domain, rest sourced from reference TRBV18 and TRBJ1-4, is NAGVMQNPRHLVRRRGQEARLRCSPMKGHSHVYWYRQLPEEGLKFMVYLQKENIIDESGMPKERFSAEFPKEGPSILRIQQVVRGDSAAYFCASSPTRATNEKLFFGSGTQLSVL.

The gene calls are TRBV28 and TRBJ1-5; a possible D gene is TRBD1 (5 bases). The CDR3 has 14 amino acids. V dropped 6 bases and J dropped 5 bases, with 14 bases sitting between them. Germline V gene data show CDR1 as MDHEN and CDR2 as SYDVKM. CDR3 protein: CASSKSQGDQPQHF. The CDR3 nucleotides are TGTGCCAGCAGCAAAAGTCAGGGCGATCAGCCCCAGCATTTT.

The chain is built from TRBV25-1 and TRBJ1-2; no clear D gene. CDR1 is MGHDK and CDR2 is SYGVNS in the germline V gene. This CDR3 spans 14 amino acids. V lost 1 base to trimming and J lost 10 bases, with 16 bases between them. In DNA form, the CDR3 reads TGTGCCAGCAGTGAATTCGGCCGCCAAGGCTCCTACACCTTC. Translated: CASSEFGRQGSYTF.

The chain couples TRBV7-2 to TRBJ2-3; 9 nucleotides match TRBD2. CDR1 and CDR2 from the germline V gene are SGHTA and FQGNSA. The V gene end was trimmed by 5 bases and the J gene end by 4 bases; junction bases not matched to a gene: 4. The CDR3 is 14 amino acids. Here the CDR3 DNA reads TGTGCCAGCAGCAGTAGCGGGAGCTCAGATACGCAGTATTTT. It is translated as CASSSSGSSDTQYF.

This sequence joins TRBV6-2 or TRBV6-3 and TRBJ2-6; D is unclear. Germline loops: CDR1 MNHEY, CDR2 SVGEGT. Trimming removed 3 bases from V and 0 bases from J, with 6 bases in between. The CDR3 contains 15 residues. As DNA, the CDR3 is TGTGCCAGCAGTTATATACACTCTGGGGCCAACGTCCTGACTTTC. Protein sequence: CASSYIHSGANVLTF.

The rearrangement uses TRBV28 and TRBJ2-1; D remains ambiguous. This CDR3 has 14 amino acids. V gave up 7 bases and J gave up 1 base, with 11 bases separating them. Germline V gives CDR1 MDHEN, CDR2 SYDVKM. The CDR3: CASTRLESYNEQFF. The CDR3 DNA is TGTGCCAGCACACGACTTGAGTCCTACAATGAGCAGTTCTTC.